Listed below are T cell receptor beta chains from one sample, sequenced in a study of immune heterogeneity within non-small cell lung tumors. TCRdb itself ran the multiplex PCR reads through MiXCR, one entry per CDR3 protein. The table includes under 7,000 distinct CDR3 sequences, around 20% detected once. The sequenced material came from lung tumor tissue. The receptors originated from a female donor with non-small cell lung cancer. Each CDR3 is given with its conserved first and last residue. Each record gives: clone size, V gene, D gene, J gene, CDR3 protein, CDR3 DNA. D genes are given only for firm matches. Some rows have no size entry. The others give once, few or many, or a class for an expanded clone.

medium-sized	TRBV11-2	.	TRBJ1-5	CASRDGSNQPQHF	TGTGCCAGCCGGGACGGAAGCAATCAGCCCCAGCATTTT
few	TRBV6-2/TRBV6-3	TRBD1	TRBJ2-2	CASSLRGTTGELFF	TGTGCCAGCAGTCTCAGGGGGACCACCGGGGAGCTGTTTTTT
few	TRBV9	TRBD1	TRBJ1-1	CASSGRQGSGTEAFF	TGTGCCAGCAGCGGAAGACAGGGGTCGGGAACTGAAGCTTTCTTT
few	TRBV6-1	TRBD2	TRBJ2-1	CASRPGTSSYNEQFF	TGTGCCAGCAGGCCCGGGACTAGCTCCTACAATGAGCAGTTCTTC
medium-sized	TRBV28	TRBD1	TRBJ2-7	CASRMDRVSYEQYF	TGTGCCAGCAGAATGGACAGGGTGTCCTACGAGCAGTACTTC
few	TRBV27	.	TRBJ2-3	CASSRSGGDTQYF	TGTGCCAGCAGTCGATCTGGGGGGGATACGCAGTATTTT
.	TRBV18	.	TRBJ2-1	CASSPGDALREQFF	TGTGCCAGCTCACCGGGGGACGCTTTGCGAGAGCAGTTCTTC
medium-sized	TRBV19	TRBD1	TRBJ2-5	CASSIPGQIETQYF	TGTGCCAGTAGTATCCCGGGACAGATAGAGACCCAGTACTTC
.	TRBV5-1	.	TRBJ1-1	CASSLTAGSDTEAFF	TGCGCCAGCAGCTTAACTGCCGGGTCCGACACTGAAGCTTTCTTT
.	TRBV28	.	TRBJ2-5	CASSPSGLRETQYF	TGTGCCAGCAGTCCCTCAGGGTTGAGAGAGACCCAGTACTTC
.	TRBV30	TRBD2	TRBJ2-7	CAWSGDNGRTSYEQDF	TGTGCCTGGAGCGGAGATAACGGGAGGACATCCTACGAGCAGGACTTC
medium-sized	TRBV7-9	.	TRBJ1-2	CASSPRARYGYTF	TGTGCCAGCTCCCCCAGGGCCCGCTATGGCTACACCTTC
.	TRBV19	TRBD2	TRBJ2-1	CASSTTGGPNNEKFF	TGTGCCAGTAGTACGACGGGAGGGCCCAACAATGAGAAGTTCTTC
.	TRBV5-8	TRBD2	TRBJ2-2	CARSSTGLAVTGELFF	TGTGCCAGGAGCTCTACCGGACTAGCGGTCACCGGGGAGCTGTTTTTT
.	TRBV27	TRBD1	TRBJ1-5	CPSSTTGYVNQPQHF	TGTCCCAGCAGTACGACAGGGTATGTCAATCAGCCCCAGCATTTT
.	TRBV10-3	TRBD1	TRBJ2-1	CAIAADRASYNEQFF	TGTGCCATCGCGGCGGACAGGGCTTCCTACAATGAGCAGTTCTTC